The 21 T cell receptor beta chains listed next were all sequenced from one sample in a study of CD8 T cells in Susac syndrome. A quantity of about 0.5 to 1 ug RNA underwent reverse transcription using random hexamers. TCRdb re-called the immunoSEQ multiplex PCR reads through MiXCR, storing one row per CDR3 protein. The sample has approximately 140,000 distinct CDR3 sequences, 85% to 95% seen once. The sequenced material came from CD4+ T cells from PBMCs. The source of these receptors is a human donor with multiple sclerosis.

The table lists this clonotype with a count of one. V is TRBV12-3 or TRBV12-4 and J is TRBJ2-7, with TRBD2 matching over 11 bases. CDR3 length equals 15 residues. V dropped 3 bases and J dropped 3; count of bases not matched to a gene: 4. The CDR3 loop reads CASSLVAGGFYEQYF. The CDR3 bases are TGTGCCAGCAGTTTGGTAGCGGGGGGGTTCTACGAGCAGTACTTC.

The chain couples TRBV27 to TRBJ1-4; perhaps TRBD1 as D (6 bases). The CDR3 is 14 residues long. Germline loops: CDR1 MNHEY, CDR2 SMNVEV (reference sequence). The V and J ends lost 5 bases and 6 bases respectively, with 13 bases between them. In nucleotides, the CDR3 is TGTGCCAGCAGTCCCCGGGGGGGCTATGAAAAACTGTTTTTT. Its translation is CASSPRGGYEKLFF.

V gene TRBV29-1 combines with J gene TRBJ2-3; 13 bases map to TRBD2. V gave up 3 bases and J gave up 4 bases; unmatched junction bases: 7. CDR3 length equals 16 residues. CDR1 is SQVTM, CDR2 ANQGSEA, per germline. CDR3 in amino acids: CSVDLGLAGHPDTQYF. CDR3 DNA: TGCAGCGTTGATTTGGGACTAGCGGGACATCCAGATACGCAGTATTTT.

This clonotype has more than one count but fewer than ten. This sequence joins TRBV19 and TRBJ1-2; 7 nucleotides align to TRBD1. Germline V gene lookup returns CDR1 LNHDA and CDR2 SQIVND (reference sequence). The CDR3 has 12 amino acids. J gave up 4 bases and V 4 bases, and 0 bases lay outside the gene matches. CDR3 amino acids: CASSRQGYGYTF. The CDR3 DNA sequence: TGTGCCAGTAGTAGACAGGGCTATGGCTACACCTTC.

This chain joins TRBV5-4 and TRBJ2-1; 8 nucleotides line up with TRBD1. V lost 3 bases and J lost 3; bases outside the gene matches: 5. Germline CDR1 reads SGHNT; CDR2 reads YYREEE (reference sequence). The CDR3 runs 15 residues. The chain's CDR3 is CASSSKTGVYNEQFF. CDR3 coding DNA: TGTGCCAGCAGCTCTAAGACAGGGGTCTACAATGAGCAGTTCTTC. The variable domain in full, completed from reference TRBV5-4 and TRBJ2-1, reads ETGVTQSPTHLIKTRGQQVTLRCSSQSGHNTVSWYQQALGQGPQFIFQYYREEENGRGNFPPRFSGLQFPNYSSELNVNALELDDSALYLCASSSKTGVYNEQFFGPGTRLTVL.

This chain connects TRBV27 to TRBJ1-4; possible D gene TRBD1, 6 bases. Germline assignment: CDR1 MNHEY and CDR2 SMNVEV (reference sequence). Trimming shortened V by 5 bases and J by 12 bases, and 13 bases separated the two germline ends. The CDR3 is 12 residues long. The CDR3 loop reads CASSHRGGQLFF. In DNA form, the CDR3 reads TGTGCCAGCAGTCACCGGGGGGGGCAACTGTTTTTT.

The chain has TRBV6-6 and TRBJ2-7; unclear D gene. Trimming cost V 0 bases and J 5 bases, with 5 bases left between them. Germline lookup yields CDR1 MNHNY and CDR2 SVGAGI (reference sequence). This CDR3 has 12 residues. CDR3 DNA sequence: TGTGCCAGCAGTTACTCGTTCAACGAGCAGTACTTC. This codes for CASSYSFNEQYF.

The chain joins TRBV28 to TRBJ2-5, with 11 nucleotides matching TRBD1. This CDR3 has 16 residues. From germline, CDR1 is MDHEN and CDR2 SYDVKM. The V gene end was trimmed by 2 bases and the J gene end by 0 bases; junction bases not matched to a gene: 2. CDR3 in amino acids: CASSLGTGGNQETQYF. The CDR3 coding sequence is TGTGCCAGCAGTTTAGGGACAGGGGGTAACCAAGAGACCCAGTACTTC.

The gene calls are TRBV15 and TRBJ1-1; perhaps TRBD1 as D (5 bases). This CDR3 is built from 14 residues. The germline V gene has CDR1 LNHNV and CDR2 YYDKDF (reference sequence). Trimming stripped 0 bases from V and 4 bases from J, with 9 bases between. CDR3 sequence: CATSRDDRITEAFF. The CDR3 bases are TGTGCCACCAGCAGAGATGACAGAATCACTGAAGCTTTCTTT.

This chain connects TRBV28 to TRBJ1-2; D is ambiguous. The CDR3 is 14 residues long. From germline, CDR1 is MDHEN and CDR2 SYDVKM. V gave up 3 bases and J gave up 2 bases, with 10 bases separating them. The chain's CDR3 is CASSFVRSNYGYTF. The CDR3 region has the DNA TGTGCCAGCAGTTTCGTCAGAAGCAACTATGGCTACACCTTC.

The CDR3 sequence: CASSEWDYGYTF. The CDR3 nucleotides read TGTGCCAGCAGTGAATGGGACTATGGCTACACCTTC. The chain links TRBV2 to TRBJ1-2; no definite D call. The germline V gene has CDR1 SNHLY and CDR2 FYNNEI. The CDR3 extends over 12 amino acids. V shed 2 bases and J shed 3 bases, with 4 bases lying between them. Full variable domain (rest looked up from reference TRBV2 and TRBJ1-2): EPEVTQTPSHQVTQMGQEVILRCVPISNHLYFYWYRQILGQKVEFLVSFYNNEISEKSEIFDDQFSVERPDGSNFTLKIRSTKLEDSAMYFCASSEWDYGYTFGSGTRLTVV.

This clonotype was observed once. This chain uses TRBV30 with TRBJ2-7; D is perhaps TRBD1 or TRBD2 (5 bases each). Trimming stripped 5 bases from V and 6 bases from J, with 11 bases between. Germline V CDR1 and CDR2: GTSNPN, SVGIG (reference sequence). CDR3 length: 11 amino acids. DNA for the CDR3: TGTGCCTGGGCCCCAGGGACCGAGCAGTACTTC. Encoded protein: CAWAPGTEQYF.

This rearrangement joins TRBV6-1 to TRBJ2-3; tentative D call: TRBD2 (5 bases). The germline CDR1 and CDR2 sequences are MNHNS and SASEGT. With 5 bases removed from V and 0 bases from J, the gap between germline ends came to 12 bases. The CDR3 extends over 15 amino acids. The CDR3 here is CASSRSGTSTDTQYF. The CDR3 DNA reads TGTGCCAGCAGTAGGAGCGGAACTAGCACAGATACGCAGTATTTT.

The chain uses TRBV7-2 and TRBJ2-5, with D perhaps matching TRBD1 (6 bases). Trimming removed 5 bases from V and 4 bases from J, with 11 bases in between. The CDR3 has 13 residues. Germline V gene sequence: CDR1 SGHTA, CDR2 FQGNSA. The CDR3 is CASSRTDLETQYF. The CDR3 DNA reads TGTGCCAGCAGCCGGACAGACCTAGAGACCCAGTACTTC.

This clonotype was counted a single time. The chain joins TRBV20-1 to TRBJ2-7; D may be TRBD2 (7 bases). The CDR3 extends over 12 amino acids. V was clipped by 4 bases and J by 7 bases, with 14 bases between them. Germline assignment: CDR1 DFQATT and CDR2 SNEGSKA (reference sequence). CDR3 sequence reads: CSAKLRGGEQYF. The CDR3 nucleotides read TGCAGTGCTAAGTTGAGGGGGGGTGAGCAGTACTTC.

The rearrangement uses TRBV6-5 and TRBJ2-7, with a possible D match to TRBD2 (7 bases). The CDR3 contains 13 residues. Looked up from germline, CDR1 is MNHEY and CDR2 is SVGAGI. The V end lost 7 bases, the J end lost 5 bases, and 15 bases lay between the germline ends. The DNA for the CDR3 is TGTGCCAGCATGGGGGGGCGCATCGACGAGCAGTACTTC. Translated, it gives CASMGGRIDEQYF.

V is TRBV7-2 and J is TRBJ1-6; no firm D call. The CDR3 covers 13 residues. The germline V gene encodes CDR1 SGHTA and CDR2 FQGNSA. V was pared by 3 bases and J by 7 bases, with 7 bases between. The CDR3 coding sequence is TGTGCCAGCAGCTTTTTTACGAATTCACCCCTCCACTTT. Translating it yields CASSFFTNSPLHF.

This chain uses TRBV6-2 or TRBV6-3 with TRBJ2-1; 7 nucleotides match TRBD2. Germline loops: CDR1 MNHEY, CDR2 SVGEGT. The CDR3 has 14 amino acids. With V trimmed by 0 bases and J by 9 bases, 5 bases remained unmatched. CDR3 sequence: CASSYSGDYSEQFF. The CDR3 coding sequence is TGTGCCAGCAGTTACTCAGGGGACTACTCTGAGCAGTTCTTC.

The chain uses TRBV12-3 or TRBV12-4 and TRBJ1-2; D call uncertain. V lost 6 bases, J lost 8 bases, and 10 bases lay in between. This CDR3 spans 11 amino acids. The CDR3 DNA reads TGTGCCAGCAGCCTAAACCGCGGCTACACCTTC. This encodes CASSLNRGYTF.

The chain couples TRBV19 to TRBJ2-2; D is perhaps TRBD2 (5 bases). This CDR3 has 15 amino acids. V lost 3 bases, J lost 2 bases, and 10 bases lay in between. Looked up from germline, CDR1 is LNHDA and CDR2 is SQIVND (reference sequence). The CDR3 nucleotides are TGTGCCAGTAGTATCTCCGGAGGAAACACCGGGGAGCTGTTTTTT. The encoded protein is CASSISGGNTGELFF.

The chain couples TRBV12-3 or TRBV12-4 to TRBJ2-7; possibly TRBD2 for D (6 bases). The CDR3 runs 14 residues. V lost 8 bases, J lost 1 base, and 15 bases lay in between. CDR3 coding DNA: TGTGCCAGCCGCGCCTCCGGGAGTTCCTACGAGCAGTACTTC. Its protein product is CASRASGSSYEQYF.